The present TCR beta chain was sequenced within a study of graft-versus-host responses after intestinal transplantation. Overall study: Isolated intestinal, liver-intestinal, or multivisceral transplants were what recipients had. Recipients across the board were started on anti-thymocyte globulin induction, then kept on tacrolimus and steroids for 2 to 4 years. Study results and limitations: Marrow from the recipient contained GvH clones, some of which had appeared first in ileum or blood. High graft-versus-host to host-versus-graft clonal ratios were seen in allografts of patients with graft-donor T cell macrochimerism.

Trimming removed 0 bases from V and 4 bases from J, with 11 bases in between. Germline CDR1 LGHNA, CDR2 YNFKEQ. The CDR3 totals 15 residues. Only in-frame clones appear in the TCRdb table, and some are missing; sequencing was by immunoSEQ multiplex PCR. The sample carries 40,000 to 60,000 clones, 70% to 85% recorded once. Regarding this clone: Its cognate antigen is unknown.

This rearrangement joins TRBV4-2 to TRBJ2-3; unclear D gene. The sequence derives from a human donor who was the organ donor for an intestinal transplant. This specimen consisted of unstimulated CD4+ T cells sorted from spleen or lymph node cells, obtained before transplant. This CDR3 is CASSQEIRAADTQYF. DNA for the CDR3: TGTGCCAGCAGCCAAGAGATTCGCGCGGCAGATACGCAGTATTTT.